The following is a T cell receptor beta chain sequence with its context. This sample is drawn from a study of blood T cell repertoires in COVID-19. Background on the study: Material from acute and convalescent COVID-19 was sourced from the United States, Italy and Spain. PBMCs, B-cell-depleted T cells, or T cells provided the cDNA or gDNA that made up the material.

This CDR3 has 13 amino acids. V lost 7 bases and J lost 4; bases outside the gene matches: 6. How the authors handled the data: From reference gene primer amplification, estimates of nucleated cell counts were derived. Measured with immunoSEQ multiplex PCR; TCRdb has only the in-frame clones, and not every one. V, J and clone size reflect that table, while D and trimming were determined from the DNA. The sample records 150,000 to 200,000 clones, around 85% being singletons. Material: peripheral blood. The V call is TRBV12-3 or TRBV12-4, the J call TRBJ1-1; 7 bases are a match to TRBD1. The source is a man in his sixties or seventies with active or convalescent COVID-19. This CDR3 reads CASTRTGSTEAFF. For the CDR3, the DNA is TGTGCCAGCACAAGGACAGGCTCCACTGAAGCTTTCTTT.